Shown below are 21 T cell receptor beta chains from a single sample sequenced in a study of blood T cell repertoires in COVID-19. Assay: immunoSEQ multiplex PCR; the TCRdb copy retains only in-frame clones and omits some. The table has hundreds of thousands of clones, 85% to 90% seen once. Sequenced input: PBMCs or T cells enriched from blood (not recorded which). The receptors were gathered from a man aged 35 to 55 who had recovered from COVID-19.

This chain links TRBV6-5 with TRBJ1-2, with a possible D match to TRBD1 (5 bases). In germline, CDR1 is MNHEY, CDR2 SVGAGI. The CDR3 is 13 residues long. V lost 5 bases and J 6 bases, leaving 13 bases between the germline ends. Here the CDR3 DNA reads TGTGCCAGCAGTCTCTCCGGGACTCATGGCTACACCTTC. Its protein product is CASSLSGTHGYTF.

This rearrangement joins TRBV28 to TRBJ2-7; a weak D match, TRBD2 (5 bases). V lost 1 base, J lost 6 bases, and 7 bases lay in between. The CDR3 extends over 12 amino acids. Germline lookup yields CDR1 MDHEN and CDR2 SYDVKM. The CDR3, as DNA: TGTGCCAGCAGTTTATTGGGAGCCGAGCAGTACTTC. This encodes CASSLLGAEQYF.

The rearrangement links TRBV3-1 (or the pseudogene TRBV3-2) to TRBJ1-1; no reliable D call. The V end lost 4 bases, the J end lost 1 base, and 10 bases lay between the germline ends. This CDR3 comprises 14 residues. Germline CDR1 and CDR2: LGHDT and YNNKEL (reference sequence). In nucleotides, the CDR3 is TGTGCCAGCAGCCTGTCAGAAAAGAACACTGAAGCTTTCTTT. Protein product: CASSLSEKNTEAFF.

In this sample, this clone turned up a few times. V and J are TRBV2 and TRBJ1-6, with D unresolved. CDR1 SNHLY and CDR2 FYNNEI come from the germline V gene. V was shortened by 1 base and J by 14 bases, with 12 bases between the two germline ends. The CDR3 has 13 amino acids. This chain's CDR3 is CASSEDDRGALHF. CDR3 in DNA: TGTGCCAGCAGTGAAGATGACCGCGGAGCCCTCCACTTT.

This CDR3 is CASSYEIVQGWDGYTF. CDR3 in DNA: TGTGCCAGCAGTTACGAAATTGTACAGGGATGGGATGGCTACACCTTC. The chain links TRBV6-5 to TRBJ1-2, with a possible D match to TRBD1 (6 bases). There are 16 residues in the CDR3. The V end lost 2 bases, the J end lost 6 bases, and 19 bases lay between the germline ends. Germline lookup yields CDR1 MNHEY and CDR2 SVGAGI.

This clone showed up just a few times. In DNA form, the CDR3 reads TGTGCCAGCAGTTTATTTCACGGCGAGCAGTACTTC. Its protein is CASSLFHGEQYF. The chain employs TRBV12-3 or TRBV12-4 and TRBJ2-7; D uncertain. V was cut by 2 bases and J by 6 bases, with 8 bases left in between. The CDR3 covers 12 residues.

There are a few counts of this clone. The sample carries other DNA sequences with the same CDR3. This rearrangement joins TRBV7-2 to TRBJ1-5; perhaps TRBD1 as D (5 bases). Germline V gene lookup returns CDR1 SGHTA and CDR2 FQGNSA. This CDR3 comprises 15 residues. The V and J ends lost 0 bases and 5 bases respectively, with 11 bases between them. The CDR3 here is CASSLAGGGDQPQHF. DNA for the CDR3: TGTGCCAGCAGCTTAGCGGGGGGTGGGGATCAGCCCCAGCATTTT.

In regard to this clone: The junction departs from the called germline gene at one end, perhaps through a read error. The CDR3 loop reads CATFLPGDTIYF. In DNA form, the CDR3 reads TGTGCCACGTTCTTGCCTGGAGACACCATATATTTT. V usage is TRBV24-1 and J usage is TRBJ1-3; no definite D call. The CDR3 is 12 amino acids. Germline V lookup: CDR1 KGHDR, CDR2 SFDVKD.

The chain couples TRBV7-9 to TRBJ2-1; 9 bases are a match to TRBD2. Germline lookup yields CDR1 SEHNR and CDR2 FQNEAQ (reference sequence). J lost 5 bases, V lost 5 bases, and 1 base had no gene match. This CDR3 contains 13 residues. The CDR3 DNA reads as TGTGCCAGCAGCCGACTAGCGGACAATGAGCAGTTCTTC. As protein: CASSRLADNEQFF.

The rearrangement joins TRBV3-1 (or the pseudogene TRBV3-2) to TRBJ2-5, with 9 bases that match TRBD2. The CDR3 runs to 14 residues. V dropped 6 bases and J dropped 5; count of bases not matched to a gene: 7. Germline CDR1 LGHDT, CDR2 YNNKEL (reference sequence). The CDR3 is CASSGGGAKETQYF. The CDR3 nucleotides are TGTGCCAGCAGTGGCGGGGGGGCCAAGGAGACCCAGTACTTC.

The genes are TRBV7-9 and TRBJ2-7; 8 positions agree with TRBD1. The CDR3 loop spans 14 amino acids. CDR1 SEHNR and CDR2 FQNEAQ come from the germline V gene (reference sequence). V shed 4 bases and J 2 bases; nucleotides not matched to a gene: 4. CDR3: CASSSGQVTYEQYF. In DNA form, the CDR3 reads TGTGCCAGCAGCTCGGGACAGGTGACCTACGAGCAGTACTTC. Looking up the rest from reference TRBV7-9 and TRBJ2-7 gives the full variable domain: DTGVSQNPRHKITKRGQNVTFRCDPISEHNRLYWYRQTLGQGPEFLTYFQNEAQLEKSRLLSDRFSAERPKGSFSTLEIQRTEQGDSAMYLCASSSGQVTYEQYFGPGTRLTVT.

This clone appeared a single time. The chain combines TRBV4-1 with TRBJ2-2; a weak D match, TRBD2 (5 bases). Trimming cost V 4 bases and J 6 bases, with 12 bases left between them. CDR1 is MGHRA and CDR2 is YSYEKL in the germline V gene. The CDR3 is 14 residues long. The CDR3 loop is CASSPPGSPGELFF. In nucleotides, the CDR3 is TGCGCCAGCAGCCCACCGGGGTCCCCCGGGGAGCTGTTTTTT.

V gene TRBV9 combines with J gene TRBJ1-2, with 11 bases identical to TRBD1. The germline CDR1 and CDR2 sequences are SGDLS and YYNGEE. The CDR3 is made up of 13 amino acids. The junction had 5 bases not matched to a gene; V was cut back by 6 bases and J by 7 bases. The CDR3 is CASKDRGPGGYTF. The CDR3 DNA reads TGTGCCAGCAAGGACAGGGGGCCAGGTGGCTACACCTTC.

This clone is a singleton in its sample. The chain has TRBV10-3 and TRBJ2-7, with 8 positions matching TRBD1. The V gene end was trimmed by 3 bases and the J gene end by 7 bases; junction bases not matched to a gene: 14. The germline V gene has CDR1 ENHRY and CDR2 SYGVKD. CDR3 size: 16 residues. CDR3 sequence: CAISDLGGQGAEEQYF. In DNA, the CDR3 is TGTGCCATCAGTGACCTGGGGGGTCAGGGGGCCGAAGAGCAGTACTTC.

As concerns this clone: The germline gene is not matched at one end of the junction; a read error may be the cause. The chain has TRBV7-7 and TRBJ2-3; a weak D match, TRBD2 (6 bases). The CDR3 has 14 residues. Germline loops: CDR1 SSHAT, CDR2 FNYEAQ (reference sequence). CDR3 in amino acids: CASSPGLATDTQYF. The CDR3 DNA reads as TGTGCTAGCAGCCCGGGACTTGCGACAGATACGCAGTATTTT.

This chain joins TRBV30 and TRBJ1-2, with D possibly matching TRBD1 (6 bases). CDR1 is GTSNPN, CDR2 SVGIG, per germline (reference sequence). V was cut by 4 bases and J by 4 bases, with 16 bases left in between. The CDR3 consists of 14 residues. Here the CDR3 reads CAWNPFGTTYGYTF. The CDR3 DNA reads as TGTGCCTGGAATCCCTTTGGGACAACCTATGGCTACACCTTC. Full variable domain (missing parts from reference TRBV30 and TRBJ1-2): SQTIHQWPATLVQPVGSPLSLECTVEGTSNPNLYWYRQAAGRGLQLLFYSVGIGQISSEVPQNLSASRPQDRQFILSSKKLLLSDSGFYLCAWNPFGTTYGYTFGSGTRLTVV.

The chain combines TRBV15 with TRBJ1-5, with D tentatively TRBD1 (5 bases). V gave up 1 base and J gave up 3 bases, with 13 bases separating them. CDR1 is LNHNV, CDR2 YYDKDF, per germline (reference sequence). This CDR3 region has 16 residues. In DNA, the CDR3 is TGTGCCACCAGCAGAGGGCCCGACAGATTCAATCAGCCCCAGCATTTT. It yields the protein CATSRGPDRFNQPQHF. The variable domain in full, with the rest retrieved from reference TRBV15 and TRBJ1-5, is DAMVIQNPRYQVTQFGKPVTLSCSQTLNHNVMYWYQQKSSQAPKLLFHYYDKDFNNEADTPDNFQSRRPNTSFCFLDIRSPGLGDTAMYLCATSRGPDRFNQPQHFGDGTRLSIL.

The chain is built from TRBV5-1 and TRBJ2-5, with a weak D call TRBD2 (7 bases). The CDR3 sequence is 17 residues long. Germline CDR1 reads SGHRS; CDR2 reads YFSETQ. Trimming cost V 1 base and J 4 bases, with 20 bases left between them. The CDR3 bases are TGCGCCAGCAGCTTGTTGCGGGGGCCACAGGGAACAGAGACCCAGTACTTC. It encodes CASSLLRGPQGTETQYF.

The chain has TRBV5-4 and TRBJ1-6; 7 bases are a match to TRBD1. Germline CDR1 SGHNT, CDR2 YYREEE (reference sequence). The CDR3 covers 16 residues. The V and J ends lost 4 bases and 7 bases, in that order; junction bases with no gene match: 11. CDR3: CASSPIGGAGNSPLHF. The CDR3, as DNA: TGTGCCAGCAGCCCCATAGGGGGCGCGGGGAATTCACCCCTCCACTTT.

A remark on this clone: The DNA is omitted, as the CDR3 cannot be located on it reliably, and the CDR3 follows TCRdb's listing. CDR3 amino acids: CASSWGQGNHF. J is TRBJ1-6 and V is TRBV7-9; the table gives TRBD1 as D, unverified against the DNA. The CDR3 spans 11 amino acids, including both terminal residues. Germline CDR1 and CDR2: SEHNR and FQNEAQ (reference sequence).

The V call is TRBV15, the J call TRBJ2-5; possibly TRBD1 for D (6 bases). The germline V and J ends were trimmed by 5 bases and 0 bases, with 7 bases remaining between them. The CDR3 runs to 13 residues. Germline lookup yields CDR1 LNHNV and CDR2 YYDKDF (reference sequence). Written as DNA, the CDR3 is TGTGCCACCAGCGGACAGTACCAAGAGACCCAGTACTTC. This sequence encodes CATSGQYQETQYF.